This T cell receptor beta chain was documented in a study of post-analysis software for immune sequencing data. Study results and caveats: With TRBV5-6, TRBV5-1 and TRBV20-1 included, 4 to 6 TRBV segments were more frequent in patients than in controls. Multiple sclerosis was associated with a significant reduction in normalized Chao1 diversity relative to controls.

For this clonotype: The antigen remains undetermined.

J lost 2 bases, V lost 5 bases, and 2 bases had no gene match. The CDR3 totals 14 residues. cDNA libraries of TCR beta carried unique molecular identifiers. Using its own MiXCR run on the PCR reads, TCRdb lists one record per CDR3 protein. The sample lists roughly 600,000 distinct CDR3 sequences, around 44% seen once, with around 1.7% in the top ten. The chain has TRBV12-3 or TRBV12-4 and TRBJ1-5; TRBD1 aligns across 8 bases. The sequenced sample consisted of blood. The receptor's source is a girl between 10 and 17 years old with multiple sclerosis. The CDR3 protein is CASSQTGGNQPQHF. CDR3 DNA sequence: TGTGCCAGCAGTCAGACAGGGGGCAATCAGCCCCAGCATTTT.